The present TCR beta chain was sequenced within a study of metastatic and nonmetastatic thyroid tumors. Patients were all untreated before their thyroid surgery. Study findings and constraints: In blood and tumor, TCR beta diversity was reportedly significantly higher in malignant thyroid tumors than in benign nodules.

Germline lookup yields CDR1 PRHDT and CDR2 FYEKMQ (reference sequence). The trim removed 5 bases at V and 5 bases at J, leaving 5 bases unmatched. The length of the CDR3 is 13 residues. At least ten counts were recorded for this clone. The antigen is unknown. Per the original data handling: It was from CDR3 differences across clinicopathological groups that a distant-metastasis classifier for papillary thyroid cancer was built. TCRdb re-called the PCR reads via MiXCR. None of the V and J calls come from the authors' own analysis; TCRdb made them. The data hold about 90,000 clones, with around 7.8% observed a single time.

The origin of this receptor is a female donor with papillary thyroid cancer or a benign thyroid nodule (not recorded which). Some clones in this sample may be carry-over from other donors' samples. The J gene is TRBJ1-1, the V gene TRBV13; 7 bases are shared with TRBD1. Specimen: blood. The CDR3 protein is CASSQAGGTEAFF. CDR3 in DNA: TGTGCCAGCAGCCAAGCAGGGGGGACTGAAGCTTTCTTT.